The T cell receptor (beta chain) under discussion was sequenced for a study of CD8 T cells in Susac syndrome. A note on this clonotype: Its antigen is unidentified.

Random hexamers served to reverse transcribe about 0.5 to 1 ug RNA. TCRdb called the immunoSEQ multiplex PCR reads again in MiXCR, with one record for every CDR3 protein. The table includes roughly 120,000 distinct CDR3 sequences, 85% to 95% detected once. The CDR3 extends over 14 amino acids. Trimming took 1 base from V and 7 from J, leaving 13 bases between them. The germline V gene has CDR1 SGHRS and CDR2 YFSETQ. Study results and limitations: The study conceded that relatively few individuals underwent its TCR sequencing and HLA analysis.

The T cells that were sequenced for TCR beta were CD8+ and CD4+ cells from blood. Relapsing-remitting disease, either stable or active, was present in the treatment-naive patients who were the multiple sclerosis controls. This clonotype originated in a human donor with multiple sclerosis. Sequences were obtained from CD8+ T cells from PBMCs. The chain employs TRBV5-1 and TRBJ2-3; no firm D call. The CDR3 protein is CASSLSGSLNTQYF. The CDR3 DNA is TGCGCCAGCAGCTTGAGTGGTAGCTTAAATACGCAGTATTTT.